These T cell receptor beta chains were read from a single sample in a study of identical twins. TCRdb analysed the 5' RACE reads with MiXCR anew, one entry per CDR3 protein. The sample has 350,000 to 600,000 distinct CDR3 sequences; approximately 15% are singletons. The same data also contributed to another study, on yellow fever vaccine responses in identical twins.

The sequenced sample consisted of CD4+ T cells sorted from blood. The origin of the receptors is a woman aged 18-35 years in good health. CDR3s include the opening cysteine and the closing phenylalanine or tryptophan. D genes are given only for firm matches. Where a row states a size, it is once, few, many or the class of an expanded clone; other rows omit it.

j_call d_call v_call clone_size cdr3_aa cdr3_nt
TRBJ2-7 TRBD1 TRBV11-2 many CASSSRDRGSYEQYF TGTGCCAGCAGCAGCCGGGACAGGGGGTCCTACGAGCAGTACTTC
TRBJ2-1 TRBD2 TRBV4-2 few CASSPSGSDEQFF TGTGCCAGCAGCCCTAGCGGGAGCGATGAGCAGTTCTTC
TRBJ2-2 TRBD1 TRBV5-1 - CASSLEGADTGELFF TGCGCCAGCAGCTTGGAGGGGGCCGACACCGGGGAGCTGTTTTTT
TRBJ2-2 - TRBV4-3 - CASSQLRSTGELFF TGCGCCAGCAGCCAATTGCGTTCCACCGGGGAGCTGTTTTTT
TRBJ2-7 TRBD1 TRBV14 once CASSRTGYHEQYF TGTGCCAGCAGCCGGACAGGGTATCACGAGCAGTACTTC
TRBJ2-3 - TRBV7-7 - CASSLGKGTDTQYF TGTGCTAGCAGCTTAGGCAAGGGCACAGATACGCAGTATTTT
TRBJ2-6 - TRBV15 few CATSREGPSSGANVLTF TGTGCCACCAGCAGAGAGGGGCCGAGCTCTGGGGCCAACGTCCTGACTTTC
TRBJ2-7 - TRBV3-1 - CASSQDLVASEQYF TGTGCCAGCAGCCAAGATCTTGTAGCCTCCGAGCAGTACTTC
TRBJ1-5 - TRBV18 - CASSPMGQGHNQPQHF TGTGCCAGCTCACCAATGGGGCAGGGCCACAATCAGCCCCAGCATTTT
TRBJ2-7 - TRBV12-3/TRBV12-4 few CASSFRVTYYEQYF TGTGCCAGCAGTTTTCGTGTTACCTATTACGAGCAGTACTTC
TRBJ1-4 - TRBV29-1 few CSVGGGETNEKLFF TGCAGCGTTGGTGGGGGAGAGACTAATGAAAAACTGTTTTTT
TRBJ2-4 TRBD1 TRBV11-2 - CASSLAPGGTGNIQYF TGTGCCAGCAGCTTAGCTCCAGGGGGTACGGGAAACATTCAGTACTTC
TRBJ2-1 - TRBV5-1 - CASSLRGGRNEQFF TGCGCCAGCAGCTTGAGGGGGGGCCGCAATGAGCAGTTCTTC
TRBJ2-2 - TRBV27 few CASSLLAGISGELFF TGTGCCAGCAGTTTACTTGCAGGAATATCCGGGGAGCTGTTTTTT
TRBJ1-3 - TRBV9 - CASSPREGGLTGNTIYF TGTGCCAGCAGCCCCAGGGAAGGGGGGTTGACGGGAAACACCATATATTTT
TRBJ2-1 TRBD1 TRBV11-1 few CASGRAGRQGQDPNEQFF TGTGCCAGCGGACGAGCTGGCCGACAGGGACAGGACCCCAATGAGCAGTTCTTC
TRBJ2-1 - TRBV7-9 - CASSSVRGGHSFF TGTGCCAGCAGCTCGGTGAGGGGGGGCCACTCGTTCTTC
TRBJ2-5 TRBD1 TRBV29-1 few CSVDPPVADRGRGETQYF TGCAGCGTTGATCCCCCGGTTGCGGACAGGGGGCGCGGAGAGACCCAGTACTTC
TRBJ2-7 - TRBV12-3/TRBV12-4 few CASSVWIGRKSYEQYF TGTGCCAGCAGTGTTTGGATCGGACGGAAATCCTACGAGCAGTACTTC
TRBJ2-1 - TRBV18 many CASSPVGNEQFF TGTGCCAGCTCACCAGTCGGCAATGAGCAGTTCTTC
TRBJ1-1 - TRBV29-1 many CSVDITPLEAFF TGCAGCGTTGACATTACCCCCCTTGAAGCTTTCTTT
TRBJ2-3 - TRBV24-1 - CATSSRRGLGTDTQYF TGTGCCACCAGTTCAAGGAGGGGGCTCGGCACAGATACGCAGTATTTT
TRBJ1-1 - TRBV6-2/TRBV6-3 - CASSLQVTAQAFF TGTGCCAGCAGTTTGCAGGTTACCGCCCAAGCTTTCTTT
TRBJ2-7 - TRBV20-1 - CSARDPQGTFYEQYF TGCAGTGCTAGAGATCCCCAGGGGACGTTCTACGAGCAGTACTTC
TRBJ2-3 TRBD2 TRBV4-3 few CASSQRLAGGQDTQYF TGCGCCAGCAGCCAACGCCTAGCGGGAGGGCAAGATACGCAGTATTTT
TRBJ2-7 - TRBV29-1 - CSGGAGTYEQYF TGCAGCGGGGGGGCGGGAACCTACGAGCAGTACTTC
TRBJ2-1 - TRBV5-1 - CASSQGGNSYNEQFF TGCGCCAGCAGCCAGGGGGGGAACTCCTACAATGAGCAGTTCTTC
TRBJ1-1 - TRBV6-4 - CASSDSKGYTEAFF TGTGCCAGCAGTGACTCGAAGGGTTACACTGAAGCTTTCTTT
TRBJ2-3 - TRBV7-9 - CASSSRLESTDTQYF TGTGCCAGCAGCTCCCGACTTGAAAGCACAGATACGCAGTATTTT
TRBJ2-1 TRBD2 TRBV6-2/TRBV6-3 few CASTKQSGRGDEQFF TGTGCCAGCACCAAACAAAGCGGGAGAGGAGATGAGCAGTTCTTC
TRBJ2-1 - TRBV12-5 few CASGLTLGDGWLFRQFF TGTGCTAGTGGTTTGACCCTCGGGGACGGTTGGTTGTTTCGGCAGTTCTTC
TRBJ2-1 - TRBV28 - CASSLGGIALWEQFF TGTGCCAGCAGTTTGGGGGGTATAGCTCTTTGGGAGCAGTTCTTC
TRBJ2-2 TRBD2 TRBV9 - CASSVGLAGGSLNTGELFF TGTGCCAGCAGCGTAGGTCTAGCGGGAGGGTCCTTGAACACCGGGGAGCTGTTTTTT
TRBJ2-2 TRBD1 TRBV15 - CATTPGQYTGELFF TGTGCCACCACCCCGGGACAGTACACCGGGGAGCTGTTTTTT
TRBJ2-5 - TRBV5-6 - CASSLGVQGTQYF TGTGCCAGCAGCTTGGGAGTACAGGGGACCCAGTACTTC
TRBJ1-2 - TRBV5-5 few CASSRKDNYGYTF TGTGCCAGCAGCCGCAAAGACAACTATGGCTACACCTTC
TRBJ2-1 - TRBV7-3 - CASSYRQASYNEQFF TGTGCCAGCAGCTACAGACAGGCCTCCTACAATGAGCAGTTCTTC
TRBJ1-2 TRBD1 TRBV5-1 - CASSSTGGNYGYTF TGCGCCAGCAGCTCGACAGGGGGAAACTATGGCTACACCTTC
TRBJ2-1 - TRBV10-3 few CAISDLRGTVRGGEQFF TGTGCCATCAGTGACCTCAGGGGGACAGTGCGGGGCGGTGAGCAGTTCTTC
TRBJ2-3 - TRBV5-1 few CASSLKSQGQSTDTQYF TGCGCCAGCAGCTTGAAGTCGCAGGGGCAAAGCACAGATACGCAGTATTTT
TRBJ2-7 - TRBV7-8 - CASSLGVSPYEQYF TGTGCCAGCAGCTTAGGTGTCAGCCCCTACGAGCAGTACTTC
TRBJ2-1 - TRBV7-2 - CASSFRGLYNEQFF TGTGCCAGCAGCTTCCGGGGGCTCTACAATGAGCAGTTCTTC
TRBJ2-2 - TRBV5-6 - CASSLAGTTGELFF TGTGCCAGCAGCTTGGCCGGGACCACCGGGGAGCTGTTTTTT
TRBJ2-7 - TRBV25-1 few CASSWTGGGDSYEQYF TGTGCCAGCAGCTGGACAGGTGGAGGGGACTCCTACGAGCAGTACTTC
TRBJ2-1 TRBD2 TRBV12-3/TRBV12-4 few CASSARTSGGLEYEQFF TGTGCCAGCAGTGCTCGGACTAGCGGGGGCCTAGAGTATGAGCAGTTCTTC
TRBJ1-2 TRBD1 TRBV9 many CASSTTGTNYGYTF TGTGCCAGCAGCACGACAGGGACTAACTATGGCTACACCTTC
TRBJ2-2 TRBD1 TRBV29-1 - CSADRVAGELFF TGCAGCGCGGACAGGGTTGCCGGGGAGCTGTTTTTT
TRBJ1-6 TRBD1 TRBV20-1 - CSARKGGLDRGNSPLHF TGCAGTGCTAGAAAAGGGGGTTTGGACAGGGGGAATTCACCCCTCCACTTT
TRBJ1-4 TRBD1 TRBV5-1 - CASSREPQGPGEKLFF TGCGCCAGCAGCCGGGAGCCACAGGGGCCGGGGGAAAAACTGTTTTTT
TRBJ2-7 TRBD2 TRBV10-2 - CASSGGGILENSYEQYF TGCGCCAGCAGTGGCGGGGGTATTCTGGAGAACTCCTACGAGCAGTACTTC
TRBJ2-2 TRBD1 TRBV7-8 - CASSSGTGVVGELFF TGTGCCAGCAGCTCTGGGACAGGGGTGGTAGGGGAGCTGTTTTTT
TRBJ2-2 - TRBV6-2/TRBV6-3 few CASSYYRGTGELFF TGTGCCAGCAGTTACTACCGTGGGACCGGGGAGCTGTTTTTT
TRBJ2-3 - TRBV2 few CASSEISGPTHTQYF TGTGCCAGCAGTGAAATTAGCGGTCCCACTCATACGCAGTATTTT
TRBJ1-5 - TRBV4-1 - CASSQDSLGGDYSNQPQHF TGCGCCAGCAGCCAAGATTCCCTCGGCGGGGACTATAGCAATCAGCCCCAGCATTTT
TRBJ2-1 TRBD2 TRBV24-1 - CATSDTDTRGLAGGNEQFF TGTGCCACCAGTGACACCGATACCCGGGGACTCGCGGGGGGAAATGAGCAGTTCTTC
TRBJ2-1 - TRBV6-2/TRBV6-3 few CASSYWRDEQFF TGTGCCAGCAGTTACTGGAGGGATGAGCAGTTCTTC
TRBJ2-7 TRBD2 TRBV28 few CASGLAGTSYEQYF TGTGCCAGTGGACTAGCGGGGACTAGCTACGAGCAGTACTTC
TRBJ2-5 - TRBV28 - CASSSGWDQQYF TGTGCCAGCAGTTCTGGATGGGACCAGCAGTACTTC